This TCR beta chain was documented in a study of blood T cells in healthy people across ages. Primers used in a second PCR of roughly 6 to 11 cycles were a sample-barcoded 5' primer and a J-beta primer mix. One entry per CDR3 protein results from TCRdb running MiXCR on the 5' RACE reads. The sample contains 650,000 to 900,000 distinct CDR3 sequences, about 62% of which appear only once. For every donor, a draw yielded ten milliliters of peripheral blood. Per germline, CDR1 GTSNPN and CDR2 SVGIG (reference sequence). This CDR3 is 15 amino acids long. Study-wide results and limits: Diversity of TCR beta correlated strongly with naive T cell percentage.

Notes on this clonotype: Its specificity is not known.

Sequencing was performed on blood. The chain has TRBV30 and TRBJ2-5, with a tentative D call TRBD2 (7 bases). TRBJ2-7 explains the end of the DNA better; the J call may be wrong. This TCR came from a man aged 25-40 years in good health. The CDR3 DNA reads as TGTGCCTGGAGTGTCGGGGGGCTCAGCGCTTACGAGCAGTACTTC. Its translation is CAWSVGGLSAYEQYF.